This T cell receptor (beta chain) was sequenced during a study of T cells in tumors after PD-1 blockade. The wider study: Prior checkpoint blockade, systemic immunosuppressant use, or anti-cancer therapy within 4 weeks excluded patients. A subset received ongoing vismodegib 150 mg daily alongside anti-PD-1 therapy.

The sample holds a few counts of this clone. Germline V gene data show CDR1 as KGHSH and CDR2 as LQKENI. The ends were cut back, 2 bases at V and 7 bases at J, with 6 bases in the middle. CDR3 length: 12 residues. Only in-frame clones appear in the TCRdb table, and some are missing; sequencing was by immunoSEQ multiplex PCR. Of 60,000 to 65,000 clones listed, around 67% are singletons. The chain links TRBV18 to TRBJ2-1, with D perhaps matching TRBD1 (5 bases). Sample: PBMCs, taken after anti-PD-1 treatment. This sequence originates from a human donor with basal cell carcinoma. CDR3 coding DNA: TGTGCCAGCTCACCAAAGGGGAATGAGCAGTTCTTC. It yields the protein CASSPKGNEQFF. Based on the CDR3 plus reference TRBV18 and TRBJ2-1, the full variable domain is NAGVMQNPRHLVRRRGQEARLRCSPMKGHSHVYWYRQLPEEGLKFMVYLQKENIIDESGMPKERFSAEFPKEGPSILRIQQVVRGDSAAYFCASSPKGNEQFFGPGTRLTVL.